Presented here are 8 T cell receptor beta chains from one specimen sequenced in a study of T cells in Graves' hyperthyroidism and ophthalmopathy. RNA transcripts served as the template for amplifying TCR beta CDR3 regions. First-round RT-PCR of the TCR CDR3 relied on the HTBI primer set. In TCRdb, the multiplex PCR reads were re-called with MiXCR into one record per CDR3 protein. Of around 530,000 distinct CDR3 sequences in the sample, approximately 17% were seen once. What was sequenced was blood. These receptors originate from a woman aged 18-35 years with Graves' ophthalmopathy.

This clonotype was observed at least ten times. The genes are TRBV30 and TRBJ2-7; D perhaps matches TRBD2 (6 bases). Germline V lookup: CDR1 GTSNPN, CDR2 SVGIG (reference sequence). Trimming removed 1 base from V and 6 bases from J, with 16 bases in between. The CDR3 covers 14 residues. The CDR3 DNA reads TGTGCCTGGAGTGGGGACCTCCGGGGAGGCGAGCAGTACTTC. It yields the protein CAWSGDLRGGEQYF.

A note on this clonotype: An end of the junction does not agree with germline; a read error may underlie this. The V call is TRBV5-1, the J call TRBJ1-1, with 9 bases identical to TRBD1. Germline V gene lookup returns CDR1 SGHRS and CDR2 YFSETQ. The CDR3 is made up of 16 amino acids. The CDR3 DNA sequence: TGTGCCAGCAGCGGGGACAGGGAAATAATGAACACTGAAGCTTTCTTT. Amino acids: CASSGDREIMNTEAFF.

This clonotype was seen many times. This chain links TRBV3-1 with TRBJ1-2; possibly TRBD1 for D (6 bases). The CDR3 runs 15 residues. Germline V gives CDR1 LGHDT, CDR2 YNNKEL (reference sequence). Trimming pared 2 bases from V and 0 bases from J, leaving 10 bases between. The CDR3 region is CASSQTGQANYGYTF. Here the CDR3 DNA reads TGTGCCAGCAGCCAAACAGGGCAAGCTAACTATGGCTACACCTTC.

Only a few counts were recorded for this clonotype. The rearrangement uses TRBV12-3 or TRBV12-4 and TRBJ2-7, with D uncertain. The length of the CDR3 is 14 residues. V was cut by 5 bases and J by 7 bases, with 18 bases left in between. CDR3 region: CASSIRSGIGEQYF. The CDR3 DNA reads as TGTGCCAGCAGTATTCGGAGTGGGATCGGGGAGCAGTACTTC.

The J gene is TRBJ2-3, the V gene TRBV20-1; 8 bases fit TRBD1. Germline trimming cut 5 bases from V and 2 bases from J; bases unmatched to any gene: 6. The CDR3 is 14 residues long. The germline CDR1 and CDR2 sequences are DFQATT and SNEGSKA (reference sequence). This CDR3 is CSAFDRGFTDTQYF. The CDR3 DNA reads TGCAGTGCTTTTGACAGGGGCTTCACAGATACGCAGTATTTT.

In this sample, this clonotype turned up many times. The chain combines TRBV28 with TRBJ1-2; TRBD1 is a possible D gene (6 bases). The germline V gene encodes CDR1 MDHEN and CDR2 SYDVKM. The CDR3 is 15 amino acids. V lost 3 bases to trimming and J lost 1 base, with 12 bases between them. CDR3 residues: CASSFSGGRNYGYTF. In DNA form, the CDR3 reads TGTGCCAGCAGTTTTTCGGGGGGGCGTAACTATGGCTACACCTTC.

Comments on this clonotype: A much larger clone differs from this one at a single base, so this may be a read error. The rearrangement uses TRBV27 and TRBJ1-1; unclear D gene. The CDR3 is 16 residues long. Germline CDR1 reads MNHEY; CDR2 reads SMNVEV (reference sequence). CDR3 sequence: CASSPQGLPLNTEALF. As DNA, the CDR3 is TGTGCCAGCAGTCCCCAAGGGCTCCCCTTGAACACTGAAGCTCTCTTT.

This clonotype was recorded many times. The chain's CDR3 is CASSFREGGKETQYF. Here the CDR3 DNA reads TGTGCCAGCAGCTTCAGGGAGGGTGGCAAAGAGACCCAGTACTTC. This chain connects TRBV11-2 to TRBJ2-5; 7 bases line up with TRBD2. The CDR3 spans 15 residues. After removal of 3 bases from V and 3 bases from J, the junction contained 7 bases not matched to a gene. Looked up from germline, CDR1 is SGHAT and CDR2 is FQNNGV.